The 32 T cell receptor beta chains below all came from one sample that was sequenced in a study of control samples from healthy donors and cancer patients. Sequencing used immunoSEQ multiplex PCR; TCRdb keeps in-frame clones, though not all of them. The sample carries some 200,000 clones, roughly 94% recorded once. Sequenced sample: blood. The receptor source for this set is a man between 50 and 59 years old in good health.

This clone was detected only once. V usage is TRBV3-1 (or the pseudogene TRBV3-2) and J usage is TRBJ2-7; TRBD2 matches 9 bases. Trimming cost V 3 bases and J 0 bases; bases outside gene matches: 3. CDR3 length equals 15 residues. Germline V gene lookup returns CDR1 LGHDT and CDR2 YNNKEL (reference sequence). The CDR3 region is CASSHAGGPSYEQYV. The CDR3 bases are TGTGCCAGCAGCCACGCGGGGGGGCCCTCCTACGAGCAGTACGTC.

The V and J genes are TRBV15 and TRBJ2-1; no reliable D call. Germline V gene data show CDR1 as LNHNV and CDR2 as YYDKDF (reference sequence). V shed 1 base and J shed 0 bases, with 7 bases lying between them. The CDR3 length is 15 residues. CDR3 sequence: CATSRAPGSYNEQFF. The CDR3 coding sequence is TGTGCCACCAGCAGAGCCCCCGGCTCCTACAATGAGCAGTTCTTC. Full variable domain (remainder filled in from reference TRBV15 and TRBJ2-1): DAMVIQNPRYQVTQFGKPVTLSCSQTLNHNVMYWYQQKSSQAPKLLFHYYDKDFNNEADTPDNFQSRRPNTSFCFLDIRSPGLGDTAMYLCATSRAPGSYNEQFFGPGTRLTVL.

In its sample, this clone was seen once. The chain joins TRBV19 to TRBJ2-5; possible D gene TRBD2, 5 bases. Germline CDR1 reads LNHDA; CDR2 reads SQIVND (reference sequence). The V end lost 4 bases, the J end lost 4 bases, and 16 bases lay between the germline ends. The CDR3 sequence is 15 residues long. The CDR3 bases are TGTGCCAGTAGTAGAACCGGGGTTGAAGGAGAGACCCAGTACTTC. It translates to CASSRTGVEGETQYF.

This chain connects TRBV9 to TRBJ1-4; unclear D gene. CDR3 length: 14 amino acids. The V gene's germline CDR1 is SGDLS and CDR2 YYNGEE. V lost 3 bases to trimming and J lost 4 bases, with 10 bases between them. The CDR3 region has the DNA TGTGCCAGCAGCGAGACGGGATTTAATGAAAAACTGTTTTTT. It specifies CASSETGFNEKLFF. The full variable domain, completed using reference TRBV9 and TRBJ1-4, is DSGVTQTPKHLITATGQRVTLRCSPRSGDLSVYWYQQSLDQGLQFLIQYYNGEERAKGNILERFSAQQFPDLHSELNLSSLELGDSALYFCASSETGFNEKLFFGSGTQLSVL.

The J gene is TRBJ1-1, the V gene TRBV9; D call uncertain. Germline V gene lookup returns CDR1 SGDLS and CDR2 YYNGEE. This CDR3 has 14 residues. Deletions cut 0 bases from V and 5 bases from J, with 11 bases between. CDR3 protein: CASSVEQVGTEAFF. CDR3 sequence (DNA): TGTGCCAGCAGCGTAGAGCAGGTGGGGACTGAAGCTTTCTTT.

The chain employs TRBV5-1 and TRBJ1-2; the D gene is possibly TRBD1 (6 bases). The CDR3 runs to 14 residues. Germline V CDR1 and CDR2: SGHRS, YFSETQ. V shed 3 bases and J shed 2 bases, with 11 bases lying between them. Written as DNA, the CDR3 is TGCGCCAGCAGCTCCGACAGGCAGAACTATGGCTACACCTTC. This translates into CASSSDRQNYGYTF.

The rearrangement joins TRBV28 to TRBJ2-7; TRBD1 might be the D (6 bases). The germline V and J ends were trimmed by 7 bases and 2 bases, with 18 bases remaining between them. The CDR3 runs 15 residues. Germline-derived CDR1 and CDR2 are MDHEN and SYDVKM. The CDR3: CASTDRDTSTYEQYV. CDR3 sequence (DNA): TGTGCCAGCACCGACCGGGACACCTCCACCTACGAGCAGTACGTC.

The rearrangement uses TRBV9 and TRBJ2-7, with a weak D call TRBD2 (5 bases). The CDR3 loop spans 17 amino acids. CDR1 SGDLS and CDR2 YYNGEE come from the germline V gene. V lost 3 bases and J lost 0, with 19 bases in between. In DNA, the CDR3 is TGTGCCAGCAGCGCCGACCCTTCCGGGGTCCTCTCCTACGAGCAGTACTTC. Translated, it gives CASSADPSGVLSYEQYF.

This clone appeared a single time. CDR3 nucleotides: TGTGCCAGCAGTTTTTCTGGGGGGGAGACCCAGTACTTC. It translates to CASSFSGGETQYF. This chain uses TRBV12-3 or TRBV12-4 with TRBJ2-5; possible D gene TRBD2, 6 bases. V was trimmed by 3 bases and J by 5 bases, leaving 10 bases between them. This CDR3 comprises 13 residues.

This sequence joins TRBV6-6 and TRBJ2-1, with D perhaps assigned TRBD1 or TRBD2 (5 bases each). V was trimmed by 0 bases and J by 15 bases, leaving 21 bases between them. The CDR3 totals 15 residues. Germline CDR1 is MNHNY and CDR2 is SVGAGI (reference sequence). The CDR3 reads CASSYSDYRRLGGFF. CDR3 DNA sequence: TGTGCCAGCAGTTACTCAGACTACCGGCGACTTGGGGGGTTCTTC.

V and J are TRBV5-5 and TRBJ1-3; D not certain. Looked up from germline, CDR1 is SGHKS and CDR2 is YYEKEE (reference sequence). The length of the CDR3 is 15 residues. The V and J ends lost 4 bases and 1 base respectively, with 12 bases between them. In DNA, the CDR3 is TGTGCCAGCAGCCCCCCGGCTAGGTCTGGAAACACCATATATTTT. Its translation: CASSPPARSGNTIYF.

The CDR3 region has the DNA TGTGCCAGAAGCTTAGCAGGACAGGGCGCCTACGAGCAGTACTTC. Protein product: CARSLAGQGAYEQYF. This chain connects TRBV7-5 to TRBJ2-7; TRBD1, the table's D call, lacks a check against the DNA. TRBV7-5 is termed a pseudogene. This CDR3 is 15 amino acids long.

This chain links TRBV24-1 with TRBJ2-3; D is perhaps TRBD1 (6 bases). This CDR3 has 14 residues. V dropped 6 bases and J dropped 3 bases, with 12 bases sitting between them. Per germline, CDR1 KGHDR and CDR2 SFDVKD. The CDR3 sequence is CATSRAGATDTQYF. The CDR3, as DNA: TGTGCCACCAGTCGAGCAGGGGCGACAGATACGCAGTATTTT.

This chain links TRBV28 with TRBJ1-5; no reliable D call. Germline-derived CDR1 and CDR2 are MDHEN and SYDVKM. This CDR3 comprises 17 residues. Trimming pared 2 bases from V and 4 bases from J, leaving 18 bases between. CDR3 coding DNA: TGTGCCAGCAGTTTAGAAAGGGCCCCGAGGACTAATCAGCCCCAGCATTTT. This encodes CASSLERAPRTNQPQHF.

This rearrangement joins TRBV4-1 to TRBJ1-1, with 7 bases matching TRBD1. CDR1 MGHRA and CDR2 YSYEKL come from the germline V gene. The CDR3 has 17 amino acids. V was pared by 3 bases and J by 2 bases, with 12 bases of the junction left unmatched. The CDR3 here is CASSHPLEWTGNTEAFF. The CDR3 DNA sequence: TGCGCCAGCAGCCACCCCCTAGAATGGACAGGCAACACTGAAGCTTTCTTT.

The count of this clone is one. CDR3 sequence: CASSAIAGGQVADTQYF. The CDR3, as DNA: TGCGCCAGCAGCGCTATAGCGGGGGGCCAGGTTGCTGATACGCAGTATTTT. The J gene is TRBJ2-3, the V gene TRBV5-1; TRBD2 matches at 10 bases. Trimming took 4 bases from V and 6 from J; bases not matched to a gene: 14. Germline V gene data show CDR1 as SGHRS and CDR2 as YFSETQ. The CDR3 has 17 amino acids.

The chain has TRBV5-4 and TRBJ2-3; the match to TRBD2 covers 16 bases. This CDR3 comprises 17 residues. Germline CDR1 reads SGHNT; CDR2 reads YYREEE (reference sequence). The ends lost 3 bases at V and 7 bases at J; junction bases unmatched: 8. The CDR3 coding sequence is TGTGCCAGCAGCTCAGGGACTAGCGGGGGGGGAAAAAATACGCAGTATTTT. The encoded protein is CASSSGTSGGGKNTQYF.

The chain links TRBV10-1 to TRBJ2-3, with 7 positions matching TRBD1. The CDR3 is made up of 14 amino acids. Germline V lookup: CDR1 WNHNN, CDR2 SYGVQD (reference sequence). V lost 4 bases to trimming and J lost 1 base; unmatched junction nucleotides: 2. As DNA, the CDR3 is TGCGCCAGCAGTGGTCAGGGGGGCACAGATACGCAGTATTTT. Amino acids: CASSGQGGTDTQYF.

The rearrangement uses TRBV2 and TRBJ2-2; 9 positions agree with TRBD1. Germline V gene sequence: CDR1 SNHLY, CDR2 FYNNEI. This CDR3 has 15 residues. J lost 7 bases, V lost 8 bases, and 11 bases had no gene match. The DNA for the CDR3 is TGTGCCAGCGGGGGAACACAGGGGGCCGGCGGGGAGCTGTTTTTT. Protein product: CASGGTQGAGGELFF.

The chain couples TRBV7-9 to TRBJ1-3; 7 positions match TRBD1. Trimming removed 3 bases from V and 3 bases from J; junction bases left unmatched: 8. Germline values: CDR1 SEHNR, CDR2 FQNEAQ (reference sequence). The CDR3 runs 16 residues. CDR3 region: CASSLLGGRGGNTIYF. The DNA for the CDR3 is TGTGCCAGCAGCTTGTTAGGGGGCAGGGGTGGAAACACCATATATTTT.

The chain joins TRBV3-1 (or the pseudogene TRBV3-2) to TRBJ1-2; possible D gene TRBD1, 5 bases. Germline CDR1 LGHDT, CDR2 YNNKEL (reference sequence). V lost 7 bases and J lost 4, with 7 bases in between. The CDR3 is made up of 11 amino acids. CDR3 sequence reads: CASTGTYGYTF. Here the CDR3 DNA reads TGTGCCAGCACAGGGACCTATGGCTACACCTTC.

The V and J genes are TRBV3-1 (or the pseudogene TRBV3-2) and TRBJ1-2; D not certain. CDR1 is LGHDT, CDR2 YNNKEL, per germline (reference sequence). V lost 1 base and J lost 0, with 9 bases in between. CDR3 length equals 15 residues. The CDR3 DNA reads TGTGCCAGCAGCCAAGGGTTGGGGTCTAACTATGGCTACACCTTC. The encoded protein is CASSQGLGSNYGYTF.

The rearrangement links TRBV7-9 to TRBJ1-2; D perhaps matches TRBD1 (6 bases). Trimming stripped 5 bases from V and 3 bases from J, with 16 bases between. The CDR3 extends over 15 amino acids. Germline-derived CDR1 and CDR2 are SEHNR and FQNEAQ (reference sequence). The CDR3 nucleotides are TGTGCCAGCAGCCTAGGGCAGGGGATATACTATGGCTACACCTTC. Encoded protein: CASSLGQGIYYGYTF.

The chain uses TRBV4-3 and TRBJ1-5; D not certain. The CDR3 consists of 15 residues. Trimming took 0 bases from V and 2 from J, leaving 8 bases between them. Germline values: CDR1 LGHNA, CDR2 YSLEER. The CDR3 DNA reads TGCGCCAGCAGCCAAGAGTGGGCTGGCAATCAGCCCCAGCATTTT. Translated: CASSQEWAGNQPQHF.

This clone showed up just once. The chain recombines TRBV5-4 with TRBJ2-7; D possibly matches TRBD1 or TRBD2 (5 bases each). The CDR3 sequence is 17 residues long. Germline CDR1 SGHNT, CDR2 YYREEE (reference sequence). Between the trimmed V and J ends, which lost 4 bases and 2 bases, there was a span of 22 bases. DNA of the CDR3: TGTGCCAGCAGCCCGGCGGTAGGGAACGTGGGGGCCTACGAGCAGTACTTC. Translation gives CASSPAVGNVGAYEQYF.

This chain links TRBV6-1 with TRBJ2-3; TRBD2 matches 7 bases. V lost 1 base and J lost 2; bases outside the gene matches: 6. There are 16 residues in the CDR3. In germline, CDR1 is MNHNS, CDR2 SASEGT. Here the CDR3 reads CASSEVGGGTTDTQYF. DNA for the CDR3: TGTGCCAGCAGTGAAGTGGGGGGGGGTACCACAGATACGCAGTATTTT.

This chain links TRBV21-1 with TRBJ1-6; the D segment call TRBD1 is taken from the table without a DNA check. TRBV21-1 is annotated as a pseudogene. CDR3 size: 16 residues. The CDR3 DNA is TGTGCCAGCAGCAAAGCAGACAGCCGTCATAATTCACCCCTCCACTTT. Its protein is CASSKADSRHNSPLHF.

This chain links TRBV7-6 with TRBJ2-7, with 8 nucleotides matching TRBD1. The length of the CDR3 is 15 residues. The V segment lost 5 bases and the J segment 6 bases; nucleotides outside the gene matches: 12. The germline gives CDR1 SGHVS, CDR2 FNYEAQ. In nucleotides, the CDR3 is TGTGCCAGCAGCCGAAACCGGGACAGGTCCGCCGAGCAGTACTTC. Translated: CASSRNRDRSAEQYF.

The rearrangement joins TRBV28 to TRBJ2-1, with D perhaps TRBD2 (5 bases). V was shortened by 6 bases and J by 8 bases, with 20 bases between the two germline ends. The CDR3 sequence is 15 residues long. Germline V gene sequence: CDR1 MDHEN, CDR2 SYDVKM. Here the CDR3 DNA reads TGTGCCAGCAGCAACGGGAAATTGGCCAACGATGAGCAGTTCTTC. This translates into CASSNGKLANDEQFF.

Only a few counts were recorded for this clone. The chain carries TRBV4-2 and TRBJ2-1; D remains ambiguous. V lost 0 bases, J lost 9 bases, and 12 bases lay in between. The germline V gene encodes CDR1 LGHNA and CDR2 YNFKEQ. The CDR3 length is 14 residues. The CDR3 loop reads CASSQDLGNREQFF. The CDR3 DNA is TGTGCCAGCAGCCAAGATCTGGGGAACCGTGAGCAGTTCTTC.

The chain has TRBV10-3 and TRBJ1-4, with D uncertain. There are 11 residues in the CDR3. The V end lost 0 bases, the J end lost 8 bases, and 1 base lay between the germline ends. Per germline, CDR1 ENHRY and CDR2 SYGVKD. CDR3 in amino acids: CAISESEKLFF. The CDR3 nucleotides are TGTGCCATCAGTGAGTCCGAAAAACTGTTTTTT.

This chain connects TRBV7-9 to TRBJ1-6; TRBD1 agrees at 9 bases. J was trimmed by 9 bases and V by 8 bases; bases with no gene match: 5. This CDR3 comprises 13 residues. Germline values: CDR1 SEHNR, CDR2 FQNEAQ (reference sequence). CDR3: CASHGTGSSPLHF. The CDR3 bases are TGTGCCAGCCACGGGACAGGGAGTTCACCCCTCCACTTT. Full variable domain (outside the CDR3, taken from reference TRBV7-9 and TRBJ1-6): DTGVSQNPRHKITKRGQNVTFRCDPISEHNRLYWYRQTLGQGPEFLTYFQNEAQLEKSRLLSDRFSAERPKGSFSTLEIQRTEQGDSAMYLCASHGTGSSPLHFGNGTRLTVT.